This TCR beta chain emerged from a study of blood T cell repertoires in COVID-19. Trimming stripped 0 bases from V and 10 bases from J, with 16 bases between. Germline loops: CDR1 MGHRA, CDR2 YSYEKL. This CDR3 spans 15 amino acids. Repertoires were generated with immunoSEQ multiplex PCR, while TCRdb's copy carries only in-frame clones and drops some. In the table there are 40,000 or so clones, over 75% of which are singletons. The chain recombines TRBV4-1 with TRBJ2-1; a weak D match, TRBD1 (6 bases). This TCR derives from a human donor in a cohort sampled during active COVID-19. Sequenced material: peripheral blood. In DNA, the CDR3 is TGCGCCAGCAGCCAAGATCGGCCTGGGGGCGAGGAGCAGTTCTTC. It translates to CASSQDRPGGEEQFF.